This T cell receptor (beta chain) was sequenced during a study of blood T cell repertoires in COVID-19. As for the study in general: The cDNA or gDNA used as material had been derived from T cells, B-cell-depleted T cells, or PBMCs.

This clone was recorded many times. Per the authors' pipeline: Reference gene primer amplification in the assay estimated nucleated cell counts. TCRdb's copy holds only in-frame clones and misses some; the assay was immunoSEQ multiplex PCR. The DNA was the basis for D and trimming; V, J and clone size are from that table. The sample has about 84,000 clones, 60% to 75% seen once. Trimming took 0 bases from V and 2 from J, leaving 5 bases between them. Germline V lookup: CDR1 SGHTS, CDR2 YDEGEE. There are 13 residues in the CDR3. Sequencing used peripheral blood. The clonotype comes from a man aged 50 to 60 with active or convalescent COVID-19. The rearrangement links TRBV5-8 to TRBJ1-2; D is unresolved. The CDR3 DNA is TGTGCCAGCAGCTTGGGTAAAAACTATGGCTACACCTTC. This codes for CASSLGKNYGYTF.